This T cell receptor beta chain was identified in a study of sequential checkpoint blockade in melanoma. Study as a whole: Maintenance nivolumab came after either treatment sequence.

Treatment meaning: randomized to nivolumab then ipilimumab (arm A) or the reverse (arm B). Patients had received no earlier DNA-damaging chemotherapy. This clone was counted at least ten times. Trimming stripped 3 bases from V and 4 bases from J, with 13 bases between. Germline CDR1 LGHNA, CDR2 YNFKEQ. The CDR3 is made up of 15 amino acids. Sequencing used immunoSEQ multiplex PCR; TCRdb keeps in-frame clones, though not all of them. This table holds 15,000 to 20,000 clones, more than 65% found once. The receptor was derived from a human donor with melanoma. The chain links TRBV4-2 to TRBJ1-5; D gene ambiguous. Sequencing was performed on CD8+ T cells sorted from blood (inferred from file names), taken from a patient given nivolumab and ipilimumab in sequence. The CDR3 coding sequence is TGTGCCAGCAGCCACACAACCGCGGGAAATCAGCCCCAGCATTTT. It translates to CASSHTTAGNQPQHF.